Following are 26 T cell receptor beta chains from one sample sequenced in a study of regulatory T cells in long-lasting Graves disease. The time point was: newly diagnosed GD, antithyroid drugs for less than 3 months. PBMC RNA served as the TCR library source. Library construction for TCR beta used iRepertoire HTBI primers and Arm-PCR of CDR3 regions. In TCRdb, the multiplex PCR reads were re-called with MiXCR into one record per CDR3 protein. Counted here are about 440,000 distinct CDR3 sequences, roughly 15% occurring once; the ten biggest clones make up about 10%. These data were also filed under a second study, of T cells in Graves' hyperthyroidism and ophthalmopathy.

This material consisted of peripheral blood mononuclear cells (PBMCs), taken at new diagnosis, from a patient treated with antithyroid drugs. The receptors shown here come from a woman in her 30s with Graves disease.

The CDR3 nucleotides are TGTGCCAGCAGTGACTCGCCAGTAGCGGGAGTTTTAGATACGCAGTATTTT. This translates into CASSDSPVAGVLDTQYF. The chain has TRBV6-4 and TRBJ2-3, with 9 bases aligning to TRBD2. V lost 0 bases to trimming and J lost 5 bases; unmatched junction nucleotides: 9. Per germline, CDR1 MRHNA and CDR2 SNTAGT. The CDR3 has 17 amino acids.

This clonotype has ten or more counts. The chain uses TRBV3-1 and TRBJ1-4; the D gene is possibly TRBD1 (6 bases). Trimming took 4 bases from V and 5 from J, leaving 8 bases between them. Germline V CDR1 and CDR2: LGHDT, YNNKEL (reference sequence). The CDR3 contains 13 residues. CDR3 region: CASSPRGNEKLFF. DNA for the CDR3: TGTGCCAGCAGCCCCAGGGGCAATGAAAAACTGTTTTTT.

There are many counts of this clonotype. The chain couples TRBV13 to TRBJ1-6; D possibly corresponds to TRBD1 (6 bases). Trimming took 5 bases from V and 6 from J, leaving 11 bases between them. The CDR3 consists of 14 residues. Germline V lookup: CDR1 PRHDT, CDR2 FYEKMQ (reference sequence). CDR3 sequence: CASSAGGRNSPLHF. DNA of the CDR3: TGTGCCAGCAGCGCCGGGGGGCGTAATTCACCCCTCCACTTT.

This clonotype was counted many times. The chain carries TRBV7-9 and TRBJ2-7, with TRBD1 identical over 7 bases. The germline CDR1 and CDR2 sequences are SEHNR and FQNEAQ (reference sequence). Unmatched junction bases numbered 6, after V lost 3 bases and J lost 1 base. The CDR3 sequence is 15 residues long. DNA for the CDR3: TGTGCCAGCAGCTTTTGGGGGACAGATTCCTACGAGCAGTACTTC. Encoded protein: CASSFWGTDSYEQYF.

In this sample, this clonotype turned up many times. The V call is TRBV15, the J call TRBJ1-5; the match to TRBD1 covers 7 bases. The J segment lost 11 bases and the V segment lost 5 bases, leaving 12 bases of the junction unmatched. CDR3 size: 14 residues. Germline V CDR1 and CDR2: LNHNV, YYDKDF (reference sequence). The CDR3 DNA sequence: TGTGCCACCAGCCACCGGGACAGATTCGTAGCCCAGCATTTT. This codes for CATSHRDRFVAQHF.

V and J are TRBV15 and TRBJ1-6, with D unresolved. Germline CDR1 and CDR2: LNHNV and YYDKDF (reference sequence). The CDR3 consists of 12 residues. V lost 4 bases to trimming and J lost 10 bases, with 8 bases between them. CDR3: CATSILGSPLHF. The CDR3 region has the DNA TGTGCCACCAGCATCCTCGGCTCACCCCTCCACTTT.

This clonotype was detected many times. The chain is built from TRBV20-1 and TRBJ1-2, with a weak D call TRBD1 (6 bases). This CDR3 spans 15 amino acids. Germline V gene sequence: CDR1 DFQATT, CDR2 SNEGSKA (reference sequence). The V and J ends lost 2 bases and 5 bases respectively, with 18 bases between them. In nucleotides, the CDR3 is TGCAGTGCTAGAATTAAACGGACAGAAGAATATGGCTACACCTTC. This encodes CSARIKRTEEYGYTF.

This clonotype showed up many times. The genes are TRBV14 and TRBJ2-1; 9 positions match TRBD2. Germline values: CDR1 SGHDN, CDR2 FVKESK. After removal of 4 bases from V and 0 bases from J, the junction contained 13 bases not matched to a gene. CDR3 size: 19 residues. The DNA for the CDR3 is TGTGCCAGCAGCCCCTATTATGGACTAGCGTATAGCTCCTACAATGAGCAGTTCTTC. Protein: CASSPYYGLAYSSYNEQFF.

The sample holds many counts of this clonotype. The chain has TRBV10-3 and TRBJ1-2, with D possibly TRBD1 on 5 matching bases. This CDR3 comprises 18 residues. The V gene's germline CDR1 is ENHRY and CDR2 SYGVKD. The V end was cut by 2 bases, the J end by 6 bases, with 25 bases between. The CDR3: CAISEAGVLLEGNDGYTF. The CDR3, as DNA: TGTGCCATCAGTGAGGCGGGGGTCTTGCTGGAAGGCAACGATGGCTACACCTTC.

This clonotype was detected a few times. The chain links TRBV25-1 to TRBJ1-5; the D gene is possibly TRBD1 (5 bases). V lost 3 bases and J lost 3, with 12 bases in between. Germline values: CDR1 MGHDK, CDR2 SYGVNS. This CDR3 has 15 amino acids. CDR3 sequence (DNA): TGTGCCAGCAGTGACCCGGACAAAAACAATCAGCCCCAGCATTTT. It yields the protein CASSDPDKNNQPQHF.

This sequence joins TRBV10-3 and TRBJ2-1, with D possibly TRBD2 on 7 matching bases. Germline V gene lookup returns CDR1 ENHRY and CDR2 SYGVKD. The CDR3 is 18 amino acids. The CDR3 region has the DNA TGTGCTGGTGCAAGGGGACTATTAGGCGAAAGGGGGAACAATGAGCAGTTCTTC. This codes for CAGARGLLGERGNNEQFF.

This clonotype was detected only a few times. The rearrangement uses TRBV12-5 and TRBJ2-7; TRBD2 is a possible D gene (5 bases). Germline V gene lookup returns CDR1 LGHNT and CDR2 FRNRAP. V was pared by 5 bases and J by 3 bases, with 11 bases between. The CDR3 spans 13 residues. Written as DNA, the CDR3 is TGTGCTAGTGGTCCTGGACTGAACTACGAGCAGTACTTC. It encodes CASGPGLNYEQYF.

This clonotype was seen a few times. The rearrangement links TRBV6-2 or TRBV6-3 to TRBJ2-1; D ambiguous. The CDR3 is made up of 13 amino acids. The germline V gene encodes CDR1 MNHEY and CDR2 SVGEGT. V gave up 6 bases and J gave up 6 bases, with 12 bases separating them. The CDR3 region has the DNA TGTGCCAGCAGACCCCGACCCGCCAATGAGCAGTTCTTC. Amino acid sequence: CASRPRPANEQFF.

The chain links TRBV5-5 to TRBJ2-7; the match to TRBD1 covers 7 bases. Germline loops: CDR1 SGHKS, CDR2 YYEKEE (reference sequence). This CDR3 is built from 15 residues. V lost 0 bases, J lost 0 bases, and 3 bases stayed unmatched. The chain's CDR3 is CASSLVGTASYEQYF. CDR3 nucleotide sequence: TGTGCCAGCAGCTTGGTTGGGACAGCCTCCTACGAGCAGTACTTC.

The chain is built from TRBV12-3 or TRBV12-4 and TRBJ1-1; D possibly corresponds to TRBD1 (6 bases). The CDR3 length is 17 residues. V shed 6 bases and J shed 1 base, with 21 bases lying between them. DNA for the CDR3: TGTGCCAGCAGCACATTTCGTTTAGGGACACGGAACACTGAAGCTTTCTTT. Protein sequence: CASSTFRLGTRNTEAFF.

This clonotype has a count of ten or more. V and J are TRBV2 and TRBJ2-7, with 7 positions matching TRBD1. This CDR3 spans 13 amino acids. With V trimmed by 7 bases and J by 5 bases, 8 bases remained unmatched. CDR1 is SNHLY and CDR2 is FYNNEI in the germline V gene. CDR3 in amino acids: CASNFGQGDEQYF. The CDR3 DNA is TGTGCCAGCAACTTTGGGCAGGGGGACGAGCAGTACTTC. Looking up the rest from reference TRBV2 and TRBJ2-7 gives the full variable domain: EPEVTQTPSHQVTQMGQEVILRCVPISNHLYFYWYRQILGQKVEFLVSFYNNEISEKSEIFDDQFSVERPDGSNFTLKIRSTKLEDSAMYFCASNFGQGDEQYFGPGTRLTVT.

Concerning this clonotype itself: A much larger clone is a single base away; this may be a read error. The chain carries TRBV28 and TRBJ1-5; no definite D call. The CDR3 totals 12 residues. Germline CDR1 is MDHEN and CDR2 is SYDVKM. CDR3 amino acids: CVSSGRNKPQHF. As DNA, the CDR3 is TGTGTCAGCAGTGGCCGAAACAAGCCCCAGCATTTT.

This clonotype has at least ten counts. This chain joins TRBV29-1 and TRBJ2-1; TRBD2 agrees at 11 bases. V lost 4 bases and J lost 4; bases outside the gene matches: 3. Germline V gene sequence: CDR1 SQVTM, CDR2 ANQGSEA. This CDR3 is built from 14 residues. The DNA of the CDR3 is TGCAGCGTTGCAAGACTAGCGGGGTACAATGAGCAGTTCTTC. The encoded protein is CSVARLAGYNEQFF.

This clonotype was seen ten or more times. J is TRBJ2-1 and V is TRBV6-2 or TRBV6-3, with 8 bases lining up with TRBD2. V was clipped by 2 bases and J by 8 bases; unmatched bases: 8. The CDR3 is made up of 15 amino acids. The V gene's germline CDR1 is MNHEY and CDR2 SVGEGT. CDR3 region: CASSYPAGGGYEQFF. CDR3 in DNA: TGTGCCAGCAGTTACCCCGCGGGAGGAGGGTATGAGCAGTTCTTC.

There are a few counts of this clonotype. J is TRBJ2-5 and V is TRBV12-3 or TRBV12-4; tentative D call: TRBD2 (6 bases). This CDR3 is 14 amino acids long. V shed 5 bases and J shed 5 bases, with 15 bases lying between them. The CDR3 region is CASSQDYSGETQYF. The CDR3 DNA sequence: TGTGCCAGCAGTCAGGACTATTCAGGGGAGACCCAGTACTTC.

This clonotype has at least ten counts. This chain connects TRBV20-1 to TRBJ1-1; D is ambiguous. The CDR3 length is 12 residues. Trimming pared 3 bases from V and 6 bases from J, leaving 11 bases between. Germline assignment: CDR1 DFQATT and CDR2 SNEGSKA (reference sequence). The CDR3 DNA reads TGCAGTGCTAGCCACCGACCCCCTGAAGCTTTCTTT. Translated, it gives CSASHRPPEAFF.

This clonotype was recorded many times. The chain links TRBV7-2 to TRBJ1-1; possible D gene TRBD1, 5 bases. CDR1 SGHTA and CDR2 FQGNSA come from the germline V gene. The CDR3 is 14 residues long. Trimming shortened V by 5 bases and J by 2 bases, and 12 bases separated the two germline ends. CDR3 region: CASSEGRRNTEAFF. The CDR3 DNA reads as TGTGCCAGCAGCGAGGGACGGAGAAACACTGAAGCTTTCTTT.

This clonotype was detected a few times. The rearrangement joins TRBV4-1 to TRBJ2-1, with 8 bases matching TRBD2. V shed 2 bases and J 2 bases; nucleotides not matched to a gene: 2. Per the germline V gene, CDR1 is MGHRA and CDR2 is YSYEKL. The CDR3 contains 15 residues. The CDR3 protein is CASSQRGGTYNEQFF. In nucleotides, the CDR3 is TGCGCCAGCAGCCAACGGGGGGGTACCTACAATGAGCAGTTCTTC.

This clonotype was detected ten times or more. This chain uses TRBV30 with TRBJ2-3; 7 nucleotides align to TRBD1. Germline CDR1 GTSNPN, CDR2 SVGIG (reference sequence). The junction had 3 bases not matched to a gene; V was cut back by 7 bases and J by 2 bases. This CDR3 spans 12 amino acids. The CDR3 region is CAFDRDTDTQYF. In DNA, the CDR3 is TGTGCCTTCGACAGGGACACAGATACGCAGTATTTT.

This clonotype has only a few counts. The rearrangement links TRBV18 to TRBJ2-3; the D is unclear. The V end was cut by 1 base, the J end by 4 bases, with 6 bases between. Germline V gives CDR1 KGHSH, CDR2 LQKENI. The CDR3 length is 13 residues. CDR3 coding DNA: TGTGCCAGCTCACCACAAAGCGCAGATACGCAGTATTTT. Residues: CASSPQSADTQYF.

On this clonotype: A read error may explain this, as a much larger clone is one base away. The chain employs TRBV30 and TRBJ2-3; perhaps TRBD1 as D (7 bases). Germline V gives CDR1 GTSNPN, CDR2 SVGIG (reference sequence). The CDR3 loop spans 13 amino acids. CDR3 loop: CAWRVGGTETQYF. CDR3 DNA sequence: TGTGCCTGGAGGGTAGGGGGGACAGAGACGCAGTATTTT.